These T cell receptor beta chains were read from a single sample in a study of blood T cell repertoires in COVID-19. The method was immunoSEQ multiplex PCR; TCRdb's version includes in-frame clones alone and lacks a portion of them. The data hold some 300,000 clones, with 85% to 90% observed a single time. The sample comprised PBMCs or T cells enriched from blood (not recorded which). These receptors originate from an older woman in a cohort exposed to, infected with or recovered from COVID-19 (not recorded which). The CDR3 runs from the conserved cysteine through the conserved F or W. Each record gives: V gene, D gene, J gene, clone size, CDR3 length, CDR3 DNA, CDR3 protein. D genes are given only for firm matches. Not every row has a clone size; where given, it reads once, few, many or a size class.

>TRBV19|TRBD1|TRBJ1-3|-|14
TGTGCCAGTATCCGGGACAGCTCTGGAAACACCATATATTTT
CASIRDSSGNTIYF
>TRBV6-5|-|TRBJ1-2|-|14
TGTGCCAGCAGTTACTCGACAACGGGGGTCGCTAACACCTTC
CASSYSTTGVANTF
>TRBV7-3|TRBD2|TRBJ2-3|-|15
TGTGCCAGCAGCTACCTAGCGGGCCGCACAGATACGCAGTATTTT
CASSYLAGRTDTQYF
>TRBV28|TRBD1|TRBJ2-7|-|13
TGTGCCAGCAGTTTAGACAGGGGCTACGAGCAGTACTTC
CASSLDRGYEQYF
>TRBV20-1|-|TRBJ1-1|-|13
TGCAGTGCTAGTCGGGGGGTAAACACTGAAGCTTTCTTT
CSASRGVNTEAFF
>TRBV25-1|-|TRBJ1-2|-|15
TGTGCCAGCAGTGATAGCGGGGACTCACCTTATGGCTACACCTTC
CASSDSGDSPYGYTF
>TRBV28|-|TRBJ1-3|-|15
TGTGCCAGCAGTTTGGACAGCCGCTCTGGAAACACCATATATTTT
CASSLDSRSGNTIYF
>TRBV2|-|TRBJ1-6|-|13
TGTGCCAGCAGCGGGGAAGGAAATTCACCCCTCCACTTT
CASSGEGNSPLHF
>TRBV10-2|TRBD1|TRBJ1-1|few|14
TGCGCCAGCAGTATACAGGGGATACGATCTGAAGCTTTCTTT
CASSIQGIRSEAFF
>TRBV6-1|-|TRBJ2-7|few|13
TGTGCCAGCAGTGAATGGCAGGGCTACGAGCAGTACTTC
CASSEWQGYEQYF
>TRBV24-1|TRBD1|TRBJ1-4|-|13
TGTGCCACCGGGACAGGGGCTAATGAAAAACTGTTTTTT
CATGTGANEKLFF
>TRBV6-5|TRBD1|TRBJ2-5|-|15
TGTGCCAGCAGCTCCTCGACAGGGTTCCCTGCGACCCAGTACTTC
CASSSSTGFPATQYF
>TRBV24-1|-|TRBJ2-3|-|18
TGTGCCACCAGTGATTTGCAGCCGGGGGGCGCGACGGCAGATACGCAGTATTTT
CATSDLQPGGATADTQYF
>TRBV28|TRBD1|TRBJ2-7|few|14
TGTGCCAGCATCTCGACAGGGCGGTCCTACGAGCAGTACTTC
CASISTGRSYEQYF
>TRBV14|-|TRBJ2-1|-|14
TGTGCCAGCAGCCATCGGCAACTATACAATGAGCAGTTCTTC
CASSHRQLYNEQFF
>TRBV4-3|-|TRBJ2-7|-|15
TGCGCCAGCAGCCAAGATCGAGCAGGAACCTACGAGCAGTACTTC
CASSQDRAGTYEQYF